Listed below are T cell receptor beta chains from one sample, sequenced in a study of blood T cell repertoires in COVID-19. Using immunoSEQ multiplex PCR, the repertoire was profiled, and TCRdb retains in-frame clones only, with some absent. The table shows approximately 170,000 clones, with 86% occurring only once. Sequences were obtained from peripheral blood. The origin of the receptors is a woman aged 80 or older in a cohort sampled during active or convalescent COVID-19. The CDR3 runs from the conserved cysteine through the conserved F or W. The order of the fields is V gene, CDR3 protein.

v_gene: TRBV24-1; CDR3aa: CATSDSGTGTGNEQFF
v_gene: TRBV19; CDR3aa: CASRETGGRTEAFF
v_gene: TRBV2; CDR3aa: CASSTTGGGNQPQHF
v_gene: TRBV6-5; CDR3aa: CASTEQGMSTDTQYF
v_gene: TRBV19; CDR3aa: CASSLTTGTQPQHF
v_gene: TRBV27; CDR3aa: CASSPQGAIEAFF
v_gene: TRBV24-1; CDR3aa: CATSDTGGDTEAFF
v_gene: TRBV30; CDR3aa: CAWSPAGRAPGETQYF
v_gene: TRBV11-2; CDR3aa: CASSLDLSSPEAFF
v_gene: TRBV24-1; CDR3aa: CATSDRGQGALGEAFF
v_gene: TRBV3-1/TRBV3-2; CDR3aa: CASSQYRETQYF
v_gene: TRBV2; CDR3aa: CASKAGEIYEQFF
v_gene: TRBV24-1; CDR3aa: CATSDGGVSSYNSPLHF
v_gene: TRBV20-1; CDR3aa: CSAYGQEEAFF
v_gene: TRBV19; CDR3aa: CASRGQGADTQYF
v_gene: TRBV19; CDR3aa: CASTEPGQGNSPLHF
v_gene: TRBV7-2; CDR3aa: CASSFLGGSSYNEQFF
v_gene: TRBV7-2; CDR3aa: CASSLAGVDYGYTF
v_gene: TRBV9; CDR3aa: CASSDRGETQYF
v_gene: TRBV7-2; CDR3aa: CASSWAGIEQFF
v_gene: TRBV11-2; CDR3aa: CASSSLTGANYGYTF
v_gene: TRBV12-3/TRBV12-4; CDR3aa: CASSRAGNTEAFF
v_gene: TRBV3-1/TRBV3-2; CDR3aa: CASSLPGAVNTGELFF
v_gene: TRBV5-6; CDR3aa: CASWKRGSTDTQYF
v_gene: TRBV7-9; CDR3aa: CASSTAGGYGYTF
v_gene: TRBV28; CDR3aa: CASSLPQDGYTF
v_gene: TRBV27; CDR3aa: CASSGLAAPYNEQFF
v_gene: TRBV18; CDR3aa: CASSPGATNTGELFF
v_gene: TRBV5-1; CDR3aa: CASRLAYGDEQFF
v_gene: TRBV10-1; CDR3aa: CASSGPTSGSYSGSYNEQFF
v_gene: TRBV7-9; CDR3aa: CASSFSSEAFF
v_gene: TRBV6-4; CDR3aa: CASSRVAGGRDEQFF
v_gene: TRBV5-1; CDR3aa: CASSLRGWSYNEQFF
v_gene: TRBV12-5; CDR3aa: CASGSRASPGTAGNNSPLHF
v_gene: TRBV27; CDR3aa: CASSLGTEGNQPQHF
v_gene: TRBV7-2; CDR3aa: CASSLGSGGATYIQYF
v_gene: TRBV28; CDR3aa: CASRQGLNYGYTF
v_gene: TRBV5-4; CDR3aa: CASSSTAGGIQETQYF
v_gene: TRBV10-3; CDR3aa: CAISESRARRLADTQYF
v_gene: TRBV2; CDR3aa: CASSLGLAGENEQFF
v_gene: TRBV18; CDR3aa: CASSLSRKTTEAFF